This T cell receptor beta chain was documented in a study of blood T cell repertoires in COVID-19. CDR1 is MNHEY, CDR2 SMNVEV, per germline (reference sequence). This CDR3 contains 14 residues. Trimming pared 6 bases from V and 5 bases from J, leaving 16 bases between. Authors' analysis steps: It was from reference gene primer amplification that nucleated cell counts were estimated. This table comes from immunoSEQ multiplex PCR, and its TCRdb copy is limited to in-frame clones, with some not included. V and J calls and clone size come straight from that table; D and trimming were deduced from the DNA. This table holds approximately 89,000 clones, roughly four fifths found once.

This TCR was recovered from a human donor in a cohort sampled during active COVID-19. V and J are TRBV27 and TRBJ2-5; D perhaps matches TRBD2 (7 bases). The sample comprised peripheral blood. The DNA for the CDR3 is TGTGCCAGCAGGGGGGGGCCCCCGGTGGAGACCCAGTACTTC. The encoded protein is CASRGGPPVETQYF.